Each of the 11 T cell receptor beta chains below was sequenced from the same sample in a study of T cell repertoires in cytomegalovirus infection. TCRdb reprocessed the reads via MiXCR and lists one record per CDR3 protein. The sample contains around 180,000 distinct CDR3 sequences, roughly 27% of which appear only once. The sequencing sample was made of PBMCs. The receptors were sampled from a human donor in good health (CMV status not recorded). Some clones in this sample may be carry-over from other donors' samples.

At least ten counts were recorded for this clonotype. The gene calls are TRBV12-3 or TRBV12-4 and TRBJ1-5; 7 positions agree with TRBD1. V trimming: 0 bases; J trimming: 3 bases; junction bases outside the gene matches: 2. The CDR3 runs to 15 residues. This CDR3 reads CASSLAGGPNQPQHF. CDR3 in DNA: TGTGCCAGCAGTTTAGCAGGGGGCCCCAATCAGCCCCAGCATTTT.

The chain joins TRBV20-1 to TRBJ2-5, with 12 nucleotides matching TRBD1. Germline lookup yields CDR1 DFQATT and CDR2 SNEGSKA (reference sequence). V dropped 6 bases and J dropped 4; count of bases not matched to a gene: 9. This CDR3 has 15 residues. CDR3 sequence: CSAAPGQGAGETQYF. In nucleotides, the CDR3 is TGCAGTGCCGCACCGGGACAGGGGGCAGGAGAGACCCAGTACTTC.

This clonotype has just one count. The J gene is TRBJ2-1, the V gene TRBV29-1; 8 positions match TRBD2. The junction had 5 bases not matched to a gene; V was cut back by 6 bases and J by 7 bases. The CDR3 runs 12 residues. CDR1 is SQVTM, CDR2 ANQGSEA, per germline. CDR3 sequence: CSVAGASNEQFF. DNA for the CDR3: TGCAGCGTAGCGGGGGCTTCTAATGAGCAGTTCTTC.

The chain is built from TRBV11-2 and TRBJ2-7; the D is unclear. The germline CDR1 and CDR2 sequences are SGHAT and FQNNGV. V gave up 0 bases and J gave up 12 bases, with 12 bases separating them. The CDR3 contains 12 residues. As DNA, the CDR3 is TGTGCCAGCAGCTTAGATAAATCGACTGCGTACTTC. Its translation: CASSLDKSTAYF.

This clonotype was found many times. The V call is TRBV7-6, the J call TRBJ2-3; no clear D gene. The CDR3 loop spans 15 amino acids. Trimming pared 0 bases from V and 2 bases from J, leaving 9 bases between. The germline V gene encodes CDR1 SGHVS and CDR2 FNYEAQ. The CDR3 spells CASSLAGGPTDTQYF. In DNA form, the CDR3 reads TGTGCCAGCAGCTTAGCTGGTGGGCCCACAGATACGCAGTATTTT.

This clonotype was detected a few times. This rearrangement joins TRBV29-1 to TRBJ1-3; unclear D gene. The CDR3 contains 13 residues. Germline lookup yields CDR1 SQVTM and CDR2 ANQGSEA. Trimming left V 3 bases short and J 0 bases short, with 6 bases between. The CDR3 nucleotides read TGCAGCGTTGACGGGAACTCTGGAAACACCATATATTTT. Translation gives CSVDGNSGNTIYF.

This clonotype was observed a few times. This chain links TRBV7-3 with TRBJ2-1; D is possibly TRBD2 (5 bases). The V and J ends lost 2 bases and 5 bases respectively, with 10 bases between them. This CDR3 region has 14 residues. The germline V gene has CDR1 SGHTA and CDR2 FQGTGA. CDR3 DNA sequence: TGTGCCAGCAGCTTAGGACTTCCCAACAATGAGCAGTTCTTC. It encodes CASSLGLPNNEQFF. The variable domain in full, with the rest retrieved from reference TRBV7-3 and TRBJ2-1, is GAGVSQTPSNKVTEKGKYVELRCDPISGHTALYWYRQSLGQGPEFLIYFQGTGAADDSGLPNDRFFAVRPEGSVSTLKIQRTERGDSAVYLCASSLGLPNNEQFFGPGTRLTVL.

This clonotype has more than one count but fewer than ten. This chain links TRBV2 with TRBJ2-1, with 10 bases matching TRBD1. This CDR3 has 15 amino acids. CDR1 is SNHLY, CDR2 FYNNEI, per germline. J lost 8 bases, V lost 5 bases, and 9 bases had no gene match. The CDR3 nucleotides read TGTGCCAGCAGTAGAGGGACAGGGGAATTAGATGAGCAGTTCTTC. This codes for CASSRGTGELDEQFF.

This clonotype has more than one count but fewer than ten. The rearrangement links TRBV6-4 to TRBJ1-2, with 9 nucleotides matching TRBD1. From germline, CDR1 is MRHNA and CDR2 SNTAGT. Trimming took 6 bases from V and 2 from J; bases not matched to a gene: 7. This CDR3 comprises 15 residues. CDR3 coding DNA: TGTGCCAGCAGAGTACTAGGGACAGGGAACTATGGCTACACCTTC. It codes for CASRVLGTGNYGYTF.

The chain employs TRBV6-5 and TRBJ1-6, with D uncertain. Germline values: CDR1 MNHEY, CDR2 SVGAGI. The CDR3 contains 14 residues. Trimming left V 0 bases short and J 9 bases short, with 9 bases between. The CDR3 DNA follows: TGTGCCAGCAGTTACTCGAGAGGTGGTTCACCCCTCCACTTT. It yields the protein CASSYSRGGSPLHF.

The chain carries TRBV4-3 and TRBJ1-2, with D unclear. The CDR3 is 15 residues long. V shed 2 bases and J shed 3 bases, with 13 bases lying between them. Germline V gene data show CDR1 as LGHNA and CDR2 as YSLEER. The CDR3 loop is CASSQHIHGDYGYTF. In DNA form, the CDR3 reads TGCGCCAGCAGCCAACATATACATGGTGACTATGGCTACACCTTC.